This T cell receptor beta chain was obtained from a study of blood T cell repertoires in COVID-19. The wider study: Nucleic acid was either cDNA or gDNA, and it came from T cells, B-cell-depleted T cells, or PBMCs.

This CDR3 has 12 residues. V was cut by 2 bases and J by 6 bases, with 11 bases left in between. CDR1 is GTSNPN and CDR2 is SVGIG in the germline V gene (reference sequence). Assay: immunoSEQ multiplex PCR; the TCRdb copy retains only in-frame clones and omits some. Of 180,000 or so clones listed, nearly 80% are singletons. Sequences were obtained from PBMCs or T cells enriched from blood (not recorded which). The clonotype comes from a man between 60 and 75 years old who had been exposed to COVID-19. This chain links TRBV30 with TRBJ2-7; weak D call: TRBD1 (5 bases). The CDR3 loop is CAWSPTGAEQYF. The CDR3 DNA sequence: TGTGCCTGGAGTCCTACAGGTGCCGAGCAGTACTTC.